This TCR beta chain was recovered during a study of neurological immune-mediated disorders. Study-level background: Relapsing-remitting patients made up about 90% of the roughly 35 multiple sclerosis patients, and secondary progressive patients made up 3.

The CDR3 runs 12 residues. V dropped 6 bases and J dropped 4 bases, with 12 bases sitting between them. CDR1 and CDR2 (germline): DFQATT, SNEGSKA (reference sequence). The cDNA was synthesized by means of template-switch 5'RACE, which was carried out with 10-nucleotide random UMIs. TCRdb used MiXCR to reprocess the 5' RACE reads, holding one entry per CDR3 protein. The table shows roughly 74,000 distinct CDR3 sequences, with roughly 5.6% occurring only once. General study points: HTLV-1-associated myelopathy showed the most TCR clonal expansion; multiple sclerosis the least, below healthy controls.

This clonotype was picked up many times. The antigen remains unidentified. This chain joins TRBV20-1 and TRBJ1-2; D is undetermined. This TCR came from a man between 18 and 29 years old with multiple sclerosis. Sequenced input: PBMCs. This CDR3 reads CSAAAQLYGYTF. CDR3 nucleotide sequence: TGCAGTGCCGCAGCCCAACTCTATGGCTACACCTTC.